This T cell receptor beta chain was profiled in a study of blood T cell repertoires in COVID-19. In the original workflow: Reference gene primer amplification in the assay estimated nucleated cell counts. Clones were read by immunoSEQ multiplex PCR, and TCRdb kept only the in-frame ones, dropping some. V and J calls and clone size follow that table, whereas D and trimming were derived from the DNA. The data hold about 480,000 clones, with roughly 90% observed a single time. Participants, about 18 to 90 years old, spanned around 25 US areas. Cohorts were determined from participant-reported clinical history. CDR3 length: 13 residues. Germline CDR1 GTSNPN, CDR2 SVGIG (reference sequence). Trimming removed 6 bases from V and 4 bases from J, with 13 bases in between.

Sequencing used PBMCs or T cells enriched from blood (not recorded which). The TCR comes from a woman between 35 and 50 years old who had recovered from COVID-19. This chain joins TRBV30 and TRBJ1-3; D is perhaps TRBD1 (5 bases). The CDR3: CACSSGSGNTIYF. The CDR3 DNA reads TGTGCCTGTTCATCAGGGTCCGGAAACACCATATATTTT.